Listed here is a single T cell receptor (beta chain). Its matching antigen is unknown. The CDR3 sequence is 17 residues long. CDR1 is SGHVS, CDR2 FQNEAQ, per germline. J gave up 0 bases and V 5 bases, and 12 bases lay outside the gene matches. TCRdb's copy holds only in-frame clones and misses some; the assay was immunoSEQ multiplex PCR. The top ten clones hold more than 0.9% of a sample with over a million clones, around 95% of them seen once. The data originate from a study of shared clonotypes between healthy human individuals. Regarding the study as a whole: With few donors, the genetic and exposure-history diversity represented was limited. Clonotype sharing across four donors was observed for 4% to 5.5% of naive CD4 clonotypes.

The chain is built from TRBV7-8 and TRBJ1-2; TRBD1 aligns across 7 bases. The sequenced material came from naive CD4+ T cells sorted from blood. Subset here: CD45RA+ positively selected. This TCR was sampled from a man younger than 45 in good health. In DNA, the CDR3 is TGTGCCAGCAGCGAAAGAACGGGACAGAGAACTAACTATGGCTACACCTTC. This codes for CASSERTGQRTNYGYTF.